A selection of T cell receptor beta chains follows, all from one sample in a study of T cells in localized non-small cell lung cancer. This table comes from immunoSEQ multiplex PCR, and its TCRdb copy is limited to in-frame clones, with some not included. This table holds tens of thousands of clones, roughly four fifths found once. The source was PBMCs, collected before any cancer treatment. These receptors were obtained from a man aged 35 to 69 with stage II lung adenocarcinoma. Both conserved end residues are part of each CDR3. D genes are given only for firm matches. Only part of the rows carry a size: once, few, many, or a class if the clone is expanded.

TRBV9	-	TRBJ2-7	-	CASSAGQPLSYEQYF	TGTGCCAGCAGCGCCGGACAGCCTCTCTCCTACGAGCAGTACTTC
TRBV28	-	TRBJ1-1	-	CASGGSTGREAFF	TGTGCCAGCGGGGGGTCGACAGGACGCGAAGCTTTCTTT
TRBV7-9	TRBD1	TRBJ2-7	-	CASSSGTASYEQYF	TGTGCCAGCAGCTCCGGGACAGCCTCCTACGAGCAGTACTTC
TRBV19	-	TRBJ1-5	-	CASIVRSDSNQPQHF	TGTGCCAGTATAGTGCGGTCAGATAGCAATCAGCCCCAGCATTTT
TRBV6-6	-	TRBJ1-3	-	CASKWTVSGNTIYF	TGTGCCAGCAAATGGACGGTCTCTGGAAACACCATATATTTT
TRBV9	-	TRBJ2-1	-	CASSVASVGSSYNEQFF	TGTGCCAGCAGCGTAGCTTCCGTAGGGAGCTCCTACAATGAGCAGTTCTTC
TRBV7-9	TRBD1	TRBJ1-4	-	CASSFRDRGRVTNEKLFF	TGTGCCAGCAGCTTCCGGGACAGGGGAAGAGTAACTAATGAAAAACTGTTTTTT
TRBV27	-	TRBJ2-1	-	CASSSDQGIYNEQFF	TGTGCCAGCAGCTCTGATCAGGGGATATACAATGAGCAGTTCTTC
TRBV7-3	TRBD2	TRBJ2-2	-	CASSLGWAGAGELFF	TGTGCCAGCAGCTTAGGGTGGGCGGGGGCCGGGGAGCTGTTTTTT
TRBV9	TRBD1	TRBJ2-3	-	CASSLRDRGDTQYF	TGTGCCAGCAGCCTTAGGGACAGAGGAGATACGCAGTATTTT
TRBV6-1	-	TRBJ2-1	few	CASKLQGGNEQFF	TGTGCCAGCAAGCTACAGGGTGGAAATGAGCAGTTCTTC
TRBV28	-	TRBJ1-5	-	CASSFGFGRNQPQHF	TGTGCCAGCAGTTTCGGATTCGGCAGGAATCAGCCCCAGCATTTT
TRBV6-1	-	TRBJ1-5	-	CASSAARGGNQPQHF	TGTGCCAGCAGTGCAGCAAGGGGCGGCAATCAGCCCCAGCATTTC
TRBV9	-	TRBJ1-2	-	CASSPSQIVTNYGYTF	TGTGCCAGCAGCCCTTCCCAGATAGTAACTAACTATGGCTACACCTTC
TRBV6-1	-	TRBJ2-2	-	CASSENRAGAGELFF	TGTGCCAGCAGTGAGAACAGGGCGGGAGCCGGGGAGCTGTTTTTT
TRBV2	-	TRBJ2-7	-	CASRADSYEQYF	TGTGCCAGCAGGGCGGACTCCTACGAGCAGTACTTC
TRBV5-6	-	TRBJ1-1	-	CASSFLNTEAFF	TGTGCCAGCAGCTTTTTGAACACTGAAGCTTTCTTT
TRBV28	TRBD2	TRBJ2-7	-	CASTGSGRWSYEQYF	TGTGCCAGCACCGGTAGCGGGAGGTGGTCCTACGAGCAGTACTTC
TRBV5-1	-	TRBJ1-3	-	CASRRELSGNTIYF	TGCGCCAGCAGGAGGGAACTCTCTGGAAACACCATATATTTT
TRBV7-2	TRBD1	TRBJ2-2	-	CASRGTANTGELFF	TGTGCCAGCAGGGGGACAGCGAACACCGGGGAGCTGTTTTTT
TRBV5-1	-	TRBJ2-3	-	CASSAWRADTQYF	TGCGCCAGCAGCGCCTGGAGGGCAGATACGCAGTATTTT
TRBV7-2	TRBD2	TRBJ2-3	-	CASSRGTSGMGDTQYF	TGTGCCAGCAGCCGGGGGACTAGCGGGATGGGAGATACGCAGTATTTT
TRBV7-9	-	TRBJ2-1	-	CASSPRLVGNEQFF	TGTGCCAGCAGCCCCCGGTTGGTGGGCAATGAGCAGTTCTTC
TRBV7-9	-	TRBJ2-3	-	CASSADADTQYF	TGTGCCAGCAGCGCGGACGCGGATACGCAGTATTTT
TRBV7-8	-	TRBJ1-4	-	CASSLTFRGEKLFF	TGTGCCAGCAGCTTAACATTCAGGGGTGAAAAACTGTTTTTT
TRBV10-3	-	TRBJ1-1	-	CAIKDQWNTEAFF	TGTGCCATCAAGGACCAATGGAACACTGAAGCTTTCTTT
TRBV11-3	-	TRBJ2-1	once	CASSSSEGAGDEQFF	TGTGCCAGCAGCTCATCCGAAGGAGCTGGCGATGAGCAGTTCTTC
TRBV4-1	TRBD2	TRBJ2-1	-	CASRSGNEQFF	TGCGCCAGCCGTAGCGGGAATGAGCAGTTCTTC
TRBV29-1	TRBD2	TRBJ2-3	-	CSVEDWGLAGGSTDTQYF	TGCAGCGTTGAAGATTGGGGACTAGCGGGAGGGAGCACAGATACGCAGTATTTT
TRBV5-5	-	TRBJ2-3	once	CASSAGGPADTQYF	TGTGCCAGCAGCGCCGGGGGGCCGGCAGATACGCAGTATTTT
TRBV19	TRBD1	TRBJ1-1	-	CASSPGDSLVAFF	TGTGCCAGTAGTCCCGGGGACAGTTTAGTAGCTTTCTTT
TRBV2	-	TRBJ2-2	-	CASSVKNTGELFF	TGTGCCAGCAGTGTTAAGAACACCGGGGAGCTGTTTTTT
TRBV30	-	TRBJ1-6	few	CASLRAGSPLHF	TGTGCCTCCCTCAGGGCGGGTTCACCCCTCCACTTT
TRBV2	-	TRBJ1-5	-	CASIREQNQPQHF	TGTGCCAGCATCAGAGAGCAGAATCAGCCCCAGCATTTT